This TCR beta chain appears in the sequencing data of a study of shared clonotypes between healthy human individuals. The V end was cut by 3 bases, the J end by 8 bases, with 15 bases between. From germline, CDR1 is SQVTM and CDR2 ANQGSEA. The CDR3 is 13 residues long. As handled by the study authors: As immunoSEQ supplied junction-only sequences (without quality scores), filtering differed. Repertoires were generated with immunoSEQ multiplex PCR, while TCRdb's copy carries only in-frame clones and drops some. For V, J and clone size, that table is used; D and trimming come from the DNA. The sample lists about 800,000 clones, 96% occurring once. CD45RO negativity and positive selection for CCR7 defined naive CD8 cells, a population that excluded terminally differentiated effector memory CD45RA+ cells.

The V and J genes are TRBV29-1 and TRBJ2-3; D may be TRBD2 (5 bases). Sequences were obtained from naive CD8+ T cells sorted from blood. The receptor was derived from a man between 25 and 39 years old in good health. The CDR3, as DNA: TGCAGCGTTGATCGTGAGGGCTCGTCTACGCAGTATTTT. Amino acid sequence: CSVDREGSSTQYF.